The 31 T cell receptor beta chains presented below share a single source sample, sequenced in a study of blood T cell repertoires in COVID-19. Clones were sequenced by immunoSEQ multiplex PCR, and TCRdb holds only the in-frame ones, with some missing. The sample contains under 70,000 clones, roughly 85% of which appear only once. The sequencing input was peripheral blood. These TCRs come from a woman aged 55 to 70 with COVID-19, enrolled during active disease.

A remark on this clone: Different DNA sequences within this sample yield the same CDR3. The chain combines TRBV6-5 with TRBJ2-6, with D possibly matching TRBD2 (5 bases). Germline V gene data show CDR1 as MNHEY and CDR2 as SVGAGI. Trimming stripped 6 bases from V and 0 bases from J, with 9 bases between. There are 15 residues in the CDR3. The CDR3 nucleotides read TGTGCCAGCAGCTCCGGAGGCTCTGGGGCCAACGTCCTGACTTTC. Translation: CASSSGGSGANVLTF.

The gene calls are TRBV11-2 and TRBJ1-4; D ambiguous. The germline CDR1 and CDR2 sequences are SGHAT and FQNNGV. The CDR3 totals 15 residues. Trimming took 5 bases from V and 6 from J, leaving 16 bases between them. The CDR3 coding sequence is TGTGCCAGCAGCCCTGAGGAGGTTTTTTATGAAAAACTGTTTTTT. It translates to CASSPEEVFYEKLFF.

The chain links TRBV5-1 to TRBJ1-1; possible D gene TRBD1, 5 bases. The CDR3 has 14 residues. V lost 1 base to trimming and J lost 5 bases, with 12 bases between them. Germline CDR1 reads SGHRS; CDR2 reads YFSETQ. The CDR3 DNA sequence: TGCGCCAGCAGCTTGCCAGGTCGGGGGACTGAAGCTTTCTTT. Translated, it gives CASSLPGRGTEAFF. The full variable domain, completed using reference TRBV5-1 and TRBJ1-1, is KAGVTQTPRYLIKTRGQQVTLSCSPISGHRSVSWYQQTPGQGLQFLFEYFSETQRNKGNFPGRFSGRQFSNSRSEMNVSTLELGDSALYLCASSLPGRGTEAFFGQGTRLTVV.

The V and J genes are TRBV7-2 and TRBJ2-2; tentative D call: TRBD1 (5 bases). This CDR3 has 15 amino acids. Trimming cost V 5 bases and J 0 bases, with 10 bases left between them. CDR1 is SGHTA and CDR2 is FQGNSA in the germline V gene. The CDR3 DNA reads as TGTGCCAGCAGCCCGCAGGGTACGAACACCGGGGAGCTGTTTTTT. Protein: CASSPQGTNTGELFF.

This clone was detected a few times. The chain uses TRBV7-2 and TRBJ2-1, with D unclear. The germline V and J ends were trimmed by 1 base and 3 bases, with 13 bases remaining between them. This CDR3 has 16 amino acids. Germline V lookup: CDR1 SGHTA, CDR2 FQGNSA. The CDR3: CASSLELARDYNEQFF. In nucleotides, the CDR3 is TGTGCCAGCAGCTTAGAGTTAGCCCGAGACTACAATGAGCAGTTCTTC. The full variable domain, in which reference TRBV7-2 and TRBJ2-1 provide the parts outside the CDR3, is GAGVSQSPSNKVTEKGKDVELRCDPISGHTALYWYRQSLGQGLEFLIYFQGNSAPDKSGLPSDRFSAERTGGSVSTLTIQRTQQEDSAVYLCASSLELARDYNEQFFGPGTRLTVL.

The chain is built from TRBV3-1 (or the pseudogene TRBV3-2) and TRBJ1-2; D not resolved. Per the germline V gene, CDR1 is LGHDT and CDR2 is YNNKEL (reference sequence). V lost 6 bases to trimming and J lost 4 bases, with 12 bases between them. The CDR3 has 13 amino acids. The CDR3 DNA follows: TGTGCCAGCAGTCGCGTCCCGGGCTATGGCTACACCTTC. Its translation: CASSRVPGYGYTF.

Details on this clone: Other DNA sequences from this sample encode an identical CDR3 as well. The chain is built from TRBV7-6 and TRBJ1-5; D remains ambiguous. Germline CDR1 SGHVS, CDR2 FNYEAQ. This CDR3 comprises 15 residues. Trimming stripped 5 bases from V and 3 bases from J, with 14 bases between. CDR3 loop: CASSQSSGFNQPQHF. The CDR3 DNA follows: TGTGCCAGCAGCCAGAGTTCGGGATTCAATCAGCCCCAGCATTTT.

DNA for the CDR3: TGTGCCAGCAGCTTATTACAGGGTTACCAGCCCCAGCATTTT. Its protein product is CASSLLQGYQPQHF. The V gene is TRBV7-2, the J gene TRBJ1-5; TRBD1 is a possible D gene (6 bases). CDR1 is SGHTA, CDR2 FQGNSA, per germline. The CDR3 has 14 amino acids. Trimming removed 2 bases from V and 7 bases from J, with 12 bases in between.

The gene calls are TRBV7-8 and TRBJ1-5; D is unresolved. V was trimmed by 4 bases and J by 0 bases, leaving 10 bases between them. Germline loops: CDR1 SGHVS, CDR2 FQNEAQ. The CDR3 totals 15 residues. The CDR3 sequence is CASSSDSASNQPQHF. The CDR3 DNA sequence: TGTGCCAGCAGCTCCGATAGCGCTAGCAATCAGCCCCAGCATTTT.

The V and J genes are TRBV6-5 and TRBJ2-2; possible D gene TRBD2, 6 bases. This CDR3 region has 14 residues. Per germline, CDR1 MNHEY and CDR2 SVGAGI. V shed 10 bases and J shed 5 bases, with 17 bases lying between them. In nucleotides, the CDR3 is TGTGCCATCTTCCGGGGGATGTGGACCGGGGAGCTGTTTTTT. Translation: CAIFRGMWTGELFF.

This chain links TRBV5-5 with TRBJ1-5; 8 bases map to TRBD1. Trimming cost V 4 bases and J 0 bases; bases outside gene matches: 6. The CDR3 length is 16 residues. Germline CDR1 reads SGHKS; CDR2 reads YYEKEE (reference sequence). Written as DNA, the CDR3 is TGTGCCAGCAGCAGCGGACAGGGAGATAGCAATCAGCCCCAGCATTTT. Protein: CASSSGQGDSNQPQHF.

This chain joins TRBV11-2 and TRBJ1-1; D is uncertain. The CDR3 extends over 15 amino acids. The V and J ends lost 0 bases and 5 bases respectively, with 13 bases between them. Germline-derived CDR1 and CDR2 are SGHAT and FQNNGV. CDR3 bases: TGTGCCAGCAGCTTAGATCGGGTGGGGAGGACTGAAGCTTTCTTT. Translating it yields CASSLDRVGRTEAFF.

V is TRBV6-5 and J is TRBJ1-5; D is uncertain. Trimming shortened V by 4 bases and J by 7 bases, and 11 bases separated the two germline ends. Germline CDR1 MNHEY, CDR2 SVGAGI. The CDR3 totals 13 residues. In DNA form, the CDR3 reads TGTGCCAGCAGTTCCGCCGGGGAGCAGCCCCAGCATTTT. This encodes CASSSAGEQPQHF.

The chain couples TRBV7-9 to TRBJ2-5, with D possibly matching TRBD2 (6 bases). There are 11 residues in the CDR3. Germline CDR1 SEHNR, CDR2 FQNEAQ (reference sequence). V was pared by 6 bases and J by 7 bases, with 9 bases between. The CDR3 region has the DNA TGTGCCAGCAGTAGCGGCGGGACCCAGTACTTC. It codes for CASSSGGTQYF.

This chain connects TRBV3-1 (or the pseudogene TRBV3-2) to TRBJ1-2; D not resolved. The germline V gene encodes CDR1 LGHDT and CDR2 YNNKEL (reference sequence). CDR3 length equals 12 residues. V was clipped by 4 bases and J by 6 bases, with 9 bases between them. CDR3 residues: CASSLAADGYTF. The DNA for the CDR3 is TGTGCCAGCAGCCTCGCGGCGGATGGCTACACCTTC.

This clone occurred once. The rearrangement uses TRBV5-4 and TRBJ2-3, with 7 positions matching TRBD2. Per the germline V gene, CDR1 is SGHNT and CDR2 is YYREEE (reference sequence). With V trimmed by 2 bases and J by 5 bases, 14 bases remained unmatched. CDR3 length equals 17 residues. The CDR3: CASSLNRGAGSRDTQYF. The CDR3 nucleotides read TGTGCCAGCAGCTTAAATCGAGGAGCGGGGTCGAGAGATACGCAGTATTTT. Filled out from reference TRBV5-4 and TRBJ2-3, the complete variable domain reads ETGVTQSPTHLIKTRGQQVTLRCSSQSGHNTVSWYQQALGQGPQFIFQYYREEENGRGNFPPRFSGLQFPNYSSELNVNALELDDSALYLCASSLNRGAGSRDTQYFGPGTRLTVL.

This chain links TRBV24-1 with TRBJ1-2; D uncertain. The V and J ends lost 1 base and 3 bases respectively, with 8 bases between them. The CDR3 sequence is 14 residues long. CDR1 KGHDR and CDR2 SFDVKD come from the germline V gene. The CDR3 reads CATSDFPVHYGYTF. As DNA, the CDR3 is TGTGCCACCAGTGATTTCCCGGTCCACTATGGCTACACCTTC.

The chain uses TRBV7-8 and TRBJ2-7; tentative D call: TRBD2 (6 bases). The CDR3 is 14 residues long. Germline V CDR1 and CDR2: SGHVS, FQNEAQ. Trimming left V 5 bases short and J 0 bases short, with 11 bases between. The CDR3 region has the DNA TGTGCCAGCAGCCCTGGGAGGTTCTCCTACGAGCAGTACTTC. Its translation is CASSPGRFSYEQYF.

The chain couples TRBV5-1 to TRBJ1-1; 10 bases map to TRBD1. J lost 0 bases, V lost 2 bases, and 1 base had no gene match. Germline V gene sequence: CDR1 SGHRS, CDR2 YFSETQ. The CDR3 spans 15 residues. The CDR3 spells CASSLGTGVNTEAFF. CDR3 DNA sequence: TGCGCCAGCAGCTTAGGGACAGGGGTGAACACTGAAGCTTTCTTT.

The V and J genes are TRBV4-3 and TRBJ1-5, with a possible D match to TRBD1 (5 bases). Germline CDR1 reads LGHNA; CDR2 reads YSLEER. This CDR3 has 15 residues. V was trimmed by 0 bases and J by 2 bases, leaving 8 bases between them. As DNA, the CDR3 is TGCGCCAGCAGCCAAGATTCGGGGGGCAATCAGCCCCAGCATTTT. Protein: CASSQDSGGNQPQHF.

The genes are TRBV9 and TRBJ2-7; D is possibly TRBD2 (6 bases). The CDR3 totals 12 residues. V dropped 4 bases and J dropped 5 bases, with 10 bases sitting between them. In germline, CDR1 is SGDLS, CDR2 YYNGEE. The DNA for the CDR3 is TGTGCCAGCAGCATGTGGGGGGACGAGCAGTACTTC. It yields the protein CASSMWGDEQYF.

CDR3 nucleotides: TGTGCCAGCAGTGACAGGGTTGGAGGCAATCAGCCCCAGCATTTT. As protein: CASSDRVGGNQPQHF. The rearrangement joins TRBV28 to TRBJ1-5; TRBD1 agrees at 7 bases. Germline V gene lookup returns CDR1 MDHEN and CDR2 SYDVKM. The CDR3 consists of 15 residues. V trimming: 5 bases; J trimming: 2 bases; junction bases outside the gene matches: 6.

The V call is TRBV5-4, the J call TRBJ1-2; D is uncertain. Germline CDR1 SGHNT, CDR2 YYREEE (reference sequence). This CDR3 comprises 16 residues. V lost 2 bases to trimming and J lost 3 bases, with 17 bases between them. The CDR3 reads CASSFEVSGLDYGYTF. The CDR3 DNA follows: TGTGCCAGCAGCTTTGAGGTCAGCGGGTTGGACTATGGCTACACCTTC.

This sequence joins TRBV29-1 and TRBJ2-7, with TRBD1 identical over 8 bases. The CDR3 has 12 amino acids. Germline V CDR1 and CDR2: SQVTM, ANQGSEA. With V trimmed by 5 bases and J by 5 bases, 5 bases remained unmatched. DNA of the CDR3: TGCAGCGTTCAGGCAGGGGGCAACGAGCAGTACTTC. Its translation is CSVQAGGNEQYF.

The chain links TRBV3-1 (or the pseudogene TRBV3-2) to TRBJ1-1; D is unresolved. The V gene's germline CDR1 is LGHDT and CDR2 YNNKEL (reference sequence). Trimming took 1 base from V and 1 from J, leaving 7 bases between them. This CDR3 is built from 14 residues. The CDR3, as DNA: TGTGCCAGCAGCCAAGGTCCAGGGAACACTGAAGCTTTCTTT. This translates into CASSQGPGNTEAFF.

There are a few counts of this clone. This sequence joins TRBV3-1 (or the pseudogene TRBV3-2) and TRBJ1-5; D gene uncertain. V was shortened by 5 bases and J by 0 bases, with 8 bases between the two germline ends. The germline V gene has CDR1 LGHDT and CDR2 YNNKEL (reference sequence). The CDR3 loop spans 14 amino acids. The CDR3 loop reads CASSSGNSNQPQHF. The CDR3 DNA sequence: TGTGCCAGCAGCTCGGGTAATAGCAATCAGCCCCAGCATTTT.

A single count supports this clone. The J gene is TRBJ2-3, the V gene TRBV27; 7 nucleotides line up with TRBD1. The germline gives CDR1 MNHEY, CDR2 SMNVEV (reference sequence). The junction had 12 bases not matched to a gene; V was cut back by 0 bases and J by 3 bases. The CDR3 loop spans 18 amino acids. The CDR3 DNA is TGTGCCAGCAGTTTATCCCACTCCTCAAAGACAGGGACAGATACGCAGTATTTT. Translating gives CASSLSHSSKTGTDTQYF.

This clone was observed once. The CDR3 here is CASRTDSYEQYF. Here the CDR3 DNA reads TGTGCCAGCAGGACAGATTCCTACGAGCAGTACTTC. V usage is TRBV2 and J usage is TRBJ2-7; tentatively, D is TRBD1 (5 bases). Germline V gene data show CDR1 as SNHLY and CDR2 as FYNNEI. CDR3 size: 12 residues. The V and J ends lost 6 bases and 1 base respectively, with 7 bases between them.

The chain combines TRBV9 with TRBJ1-3, with 9 bases fitting TRBD1. This CDR3 comprises 16 residues. The junction had 4 bases not matched to a gene; V was cut back by 2 bases and J by 1 base. CDR1 is SGDLS, CDR2 YYNGEE, per germline. The CDR3 DNA sequence: TGTGCCAGCAGCGTGACCGGACAGGGGTCTGGAAACACCATATATTTT. This sequence encodes CASSVTGQGSGNTIYF.

The count of this clone is one. The J gene is TRBJ2-1, the V gene TRBV3-1 (or the pseudogene TRBV3-2); 7 bases are a match to TRBD2. V was clipped by 0 bases and J by 4 bases; unmatched bases: 9. The germline gives CDR1 LGHDT, CDR2 YNNKEL (reference sequence). CDR3 length: 17 amino acids. The CDR3 DNA reads as TGTGCCAGCAGCCAAGACATGGTGGCGGGGGAATACAATGAGCAGTTCTTC. This sequence encodes CASSQDMVAGEYNEQFF.

The V gene is TRBV28, the J gene TRBJ2-7, with TRBD1 matching 9 bases. Trimming cost V 5 bases and J 2 bases; bases outside gene matches: 7. Germline assignment: CDR1 MDHEN and CDR2 SYDVKM. This CDR3 spans 15 amino acids. DNA for the CDR3: TGTGCCAGCAGTGCTCCGGGACAGGGACCCTACGAGCAGTACTTC. Protein sequence: CASSAPGQGPYEQYF.